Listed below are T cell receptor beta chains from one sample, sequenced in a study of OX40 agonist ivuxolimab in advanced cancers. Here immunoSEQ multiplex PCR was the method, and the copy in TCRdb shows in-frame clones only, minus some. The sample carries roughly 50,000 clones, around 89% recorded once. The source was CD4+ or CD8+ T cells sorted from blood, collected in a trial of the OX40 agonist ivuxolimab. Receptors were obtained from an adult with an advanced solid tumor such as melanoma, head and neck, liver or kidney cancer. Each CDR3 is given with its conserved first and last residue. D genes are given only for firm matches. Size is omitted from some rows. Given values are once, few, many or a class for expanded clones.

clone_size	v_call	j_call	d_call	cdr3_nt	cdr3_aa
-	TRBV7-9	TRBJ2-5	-	TGTGCCAGCAGCTCCAGGACAGAATTAGAGACCCAGTACTTC	CASSSRTELETQYF
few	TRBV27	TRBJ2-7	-	TGTGCCAGCAGAACCGGGACCCAGACAATCCAGTACTTC	CASRTGTQTIQYF
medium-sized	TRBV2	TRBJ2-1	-	TGTGCCAGCAGCAGGGATAGCTCCTACAATGAGCAGTTCTTC	CASSRDSSYNEQFF
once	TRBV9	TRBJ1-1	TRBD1	TGTGCCAGCAGCGTAGGGACAGGGGAGGCTTTCTTT	CASSVGTGEAFF
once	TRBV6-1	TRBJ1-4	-	TGTGCCAGCAGCGGGTTGGATGAAAAACTGTTTTTT	CASSGLDEKLFF
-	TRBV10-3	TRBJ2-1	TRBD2	TGTGCCATCAGTGAGGGAATGGGGACTAGCAGTTACAATGAGCAGTTCTTC	CAISEGMGTSSYNEQFF
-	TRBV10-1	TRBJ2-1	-	TGCGCCAGCAGTGAACTCAAGTACAATGAGCAGTTCTTC	CASSELKYNEQFF
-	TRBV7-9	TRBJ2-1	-	TGTGCCAGCAGCTTAGGGATGGCTTATGAGCAGTTCTTC	CASSLGMAYEQFF
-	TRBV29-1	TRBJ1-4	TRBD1	TGCAGCGTGACACAGGGGATAGGAGAAAAACTGTTTTTT	CSVTQGIGEKLFF
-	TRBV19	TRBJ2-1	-	TGTGCCAGTTATTTAGGCAATGAGCAGTTCTTC	CASYLGNEQFF
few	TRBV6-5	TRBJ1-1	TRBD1	TGTGCCAGCAGGTGGGGACAGGGGGCAACTGAAGCTTTCTTT	CASRWGQGATEAFF
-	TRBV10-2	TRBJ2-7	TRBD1	TGCGCCAGCAGTCCTCCAGGGGGTCACGAGCAGTACTTC	CASSPPGGHEQYF
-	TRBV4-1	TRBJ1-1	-	TGCGCCAGCAGCCAAGATTCCAGCACAAGGTCCTGGGGCACTGAAGCTTTCTTT	CASSQDSSTRSWGTEAFF
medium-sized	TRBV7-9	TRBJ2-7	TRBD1	TGTGCCAGCAGCCTTACAGGGGACAGCTACGAGCAGTACTTC	CASSLTGDSYEQYF
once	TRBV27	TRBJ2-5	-	TGTGCCAGCAGTTTAACGGCGGGACAGCAAGAGACCCAGTACTTC	CASSLTAGQQETQYF
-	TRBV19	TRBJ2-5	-	TGTGCCAGTAGTATTTGGGACGGAGCGGCCCAGTACTTC	CASSIWDGAAQYF
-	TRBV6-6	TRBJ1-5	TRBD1	TGTGCCAGCAGCCGACCGGGACAGGGCTATCAGCCCCAGCATTTT	CASSRPGQGYQPQHF
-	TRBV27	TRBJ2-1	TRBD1	TGTGCCAGCAGTTTAGGGACAGGGGGCGATGAGCAGTTCTTC	CASSLGTGGDEQFF
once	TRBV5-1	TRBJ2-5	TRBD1	TGCGCCAACACTGAAGGGACAGGGGGGATGGCTGGAAAAGAGACCCAGTACTTC	CANTEGTGGMAGKETQYF
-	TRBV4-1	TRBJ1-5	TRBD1	TGCGCCAGCAGCCTAGGACAGGGGGTTCAGCCCCAGCATTTT	CASSLGQGVQPQHF
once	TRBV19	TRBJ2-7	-	TGTGCCAGTAGTATCGGTTCGGGAGACGAGCAGTACTTC	CASSIGSGDEQYF
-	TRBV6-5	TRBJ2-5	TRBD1	TGTGCCAGCAGTTCCGGGACCTCGACAGGGGATGAGACCCAGTACTTC	CASSSGTSTGDETQYF
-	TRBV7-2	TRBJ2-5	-	TGTGCCAGCAGCGATCCGAGATACCAAGAGACCCAGTACTTC	CASSDPRYQETQYF
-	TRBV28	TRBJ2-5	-	TGTGCCAGCAGTCCCCGGGTCGGACAGTACCAAGAGACCCAGTACTTC	CASSPRVGQYQETQYF
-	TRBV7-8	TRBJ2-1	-	TGTGCCAGCAACACGGGGGCCCGAACCTACAATGAGCAGTTCTTC	CASNTGARTYNEQFF
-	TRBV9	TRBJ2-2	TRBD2	TGTGCCAGCAGCCTGGCTACCTGGGAGGGCGGGGAGCTGTTTTTT	CASSLATWEGGELFF
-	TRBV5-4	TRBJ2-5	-	TGTGCCAGCAGCCCTCCGAGGGAAGAGACCCAGTACTTC	CASSPPREETQYF
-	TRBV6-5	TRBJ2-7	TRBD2	TGTGCCAGCAGTTACCCGACTAGCGGCTTCCTTGAGCAGTACTTC	CASSYPTSGFLEQYF
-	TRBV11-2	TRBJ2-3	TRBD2	TGTGCCAGCAGAGCCGGGACTAGTACAGATACGCAGTATTTT	CASRAGTSTDTQYF
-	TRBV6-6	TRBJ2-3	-	TGTGCCAGCAGTTACTCGTCGAGCACAGATACGCAGTATTTT	CASSYSSSTDTQYF
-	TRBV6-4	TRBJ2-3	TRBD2	TGTGCCAGCAGTGACTCGGGCGGGAGTTCGACAGATACGCAGTATTTT	CASSDSGGSSTDTQYF
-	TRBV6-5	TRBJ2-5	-	TGTGCCAGCAGTTACTCGGTCGTGCCACAAGAGACCCAGTACTTC	CASSYSVVPQETQYF
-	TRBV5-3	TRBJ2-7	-	TGTGCCAGAAGCTCGCTCGACAGACTCCCAACTTTTTCCTACGAGCAGTACTTC	CARSSLDRLPTFSYEQYF
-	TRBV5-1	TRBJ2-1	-	TGCGCCAGCAGCTTGGCCGGCAGCAACAATGAGCAGTTCTTC	CASSLAGSNNEQFF
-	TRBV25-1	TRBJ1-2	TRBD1	TGTGCCAGCAGTGGAAAGTACAGGGGGAGTAACTATGGCTACACCTTC	CASSGKYRGSNYGYTF
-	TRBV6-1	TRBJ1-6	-	TGTGCCAGCAGTGACCGGTCAGCGAGCTCCTATAATTCACCCCTCCACTTT	CASSDRSASSYNSPLHF
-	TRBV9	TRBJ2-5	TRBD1	TGTGCCAGCACCTCAGAGACAGGGGCCCCAGAGACCCAGTACTTC	CASTSETGAPETQYF
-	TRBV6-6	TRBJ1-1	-	TGTGCCAGCAGGTCCGACAGGAACACTGAAGCTTTCTTT	CASRSDRNTEAFF
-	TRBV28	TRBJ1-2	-	TGTGCCAGCAGTTTAGGGGGGACGGGCTACACCTTC	CASSLGGTGYTF
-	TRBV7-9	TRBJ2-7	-	TGTGCCAGCAGCTTAGACTCGGCGGTACCCTACGAGCAGTACTTC	CASSLDSAVPYEQYF
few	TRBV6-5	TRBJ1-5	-	TGTGCCAGCAGTGCCTACCGTACGGGCAATCAGCCCCAGCATTTT	CASSAYRTGNQPQHF
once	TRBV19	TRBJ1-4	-	TGTGCCAGTAGTATAGGATCCCAGGGATATAATGAAAAACTGTTTTTT	CASSIGSQGYNEKLFF
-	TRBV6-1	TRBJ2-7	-	TGTGCCAGCAGTGCGACGGTTTCCTACGAGCAGTACTTC	CASSATVSYEQYF
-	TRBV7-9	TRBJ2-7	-	TGTGCCAGCCTCCCAGTCGAGGGGATGCCCTACGAGCAGTACTTC	CASLPVEGMPYEQYF
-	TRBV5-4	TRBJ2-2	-	TGTGCCAGCAGCTTTGGACCAAAAGCGAACACCGGGGAGCTGTTTTTT	CASSFGPKANTGELFF
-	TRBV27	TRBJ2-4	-	TGTGCCAGCAGTCCCTGGACAGCGTTTGACATTCAGTACTTC	CASSPWTAFDIQYF
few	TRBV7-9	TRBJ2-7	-	TGTGCCAGCGCTGGGCAGGGTTCCTACGAGCAGTACTTC	CASAGQGSYEQYF
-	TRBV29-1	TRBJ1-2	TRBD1	TGCAGCGCACTTACAGGGGACTATGGCTACACCTTC	CSALTGDYGYTF
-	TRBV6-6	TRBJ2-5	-	TGTGCCAGCAGTTACTCCTCTCGGACCGTCCAAGAGACCCAGTACTTC	CASSYSSRTVQETQYF
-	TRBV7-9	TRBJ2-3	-	TGTGCCGTCGGGCGGGGCACAGATACGCAGTATTTT	CAVGRGTDTQYF
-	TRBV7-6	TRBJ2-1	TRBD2	TGTGCCAGCAGCTTACTAGCGGGGGGGTACAATGAGCAGTTCTTC	CASSLLAGGYNEQFF
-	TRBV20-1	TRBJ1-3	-	TGCAGTGCTAGTACCGCCCACACCATATATTTT	CSASTAHTIYF
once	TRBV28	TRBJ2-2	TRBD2	TGTGCCAGCAGTTTATCGGGGACTAGCGGGAGGGGTACCGGGGAGCTGTTTTTT	CASSLSGTSGRGTGELFF
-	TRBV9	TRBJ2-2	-	TGTGCCAGCACCCACCGAGGGACGGCGAACACCGGGGAGCTGTTTTTT	CASTHRGTANTGELFF